The 24 T cell receptor beta chains given below trace back to one sample, sequenced in a study of cytomegalovirus exposure and HLA in healthy donors. The PCR was carried out with 60 Vbeta primers and 13 Jbeta primers. Clones were sequenced by immunoSEQ multiplex PCR, and TCRdb holds only the in-frame ones, with some missing. Seen here are around 40,000 clones, approximately 86% observed once, and the top ten hold 10% to 13%. Sequencing was carried out using PBMCs. All receptors derive from a woman in her late teens or twenties in good health and CMV-seropositive.

V gene TRBV7-9 combines with J gene TRBJ1-2; 11 bases fit TRBD1. Trimming took 2 bases from V and 3 from J; bases not matched to a gene: 5. This CDR3 is 16 amino acids long. The germline CDR1 and CDR2 sequences are SEHNR and FQNEAQ (reference sequence). CDR3 sequence: CASSLYRDRGDYGYTF. The CDR3 DNA is TGTGCCAGCAGCTTATACCGGGACAGGGGGGACTATGGCTACACCTTC. Supplemented by reference TRBV7-9 and TRBJ1-2, the full variable domain reads DTGVSQNPRHKITKRGQNVTFRCDPISEHNRLYWYRQTLGQGPEFLTYFQNEAQLEKSRLLSDRFSAERPKGSFSTLEIQRTEQGDSAMYLCASSLYRDRGDYGYTFGSGTRLTVV.

This chain connects TRBV9 to TRBJ1-4; D unresolved. Germline CDR1 SGDLS, CDR2 YYNGEE. Trimming shortened V by 3 bases and J by 2 bases, and 8 bases separated the two germline ends. This CDR3 spans 14 amino acids. The CDR3 is CASSGQVTNEKLFF. DNA for the CDR3: TGTGCCAGCAGCGGGCAGGTCACTAATGAAAAACTGTTTTTT.

The rearrangement uses TRBV23-1 and TRBJ2-3; the match to TRBD1 covers 9 bases. TRBV23-1 falls under the ORF class, with uncertain function. V dropped 3 bases and J dropped 3; count of bases not matched to a gene: 13. CDR3 size: 18 residues. The CDR3 protein is CASSQPPSRDRETDTQYF. The CDR3 DNA follows: TGCGCCAGCAGTCAGCCTCCATCCCGGGACAGGGAGACAGATACGCAGTATTTT.

CDR3 bases: TGTGCCAGCAGTCAACTCTTGGACACCGGTTTTTTCCAAGAGACCCAGTACTTC. This encodes CASSQLLDTGFFQETQYF. The J gene is TRBJ2-5, the V gene TRBV25-1; perhaps TRBD1 as D (5 bases). The length of the CDR3 is 18 residues. CDR1 is MGHDK, CDR2 SYGVNS, per germline. V was cut by 5 bases and J by 1 base, with 23 bases left in between.

This chain links TRBV7-9 with TRBJ2-3; D perhaps matches TRBD1 (6 bases). The ends were cut back, 11 bases at V and 2 bases at J, with 8 bases in the middle. Germline V gene sequence: CDR1 SEHNR, CDR2 FQNEAQ (reference sequence). The length of the CDR3 is 11 residues. CDR3 amino acids: CAGGYTDTQYF. CDR3 nucleotide sequence: TGTGCCGGGGGCTACACAGATACGCAGTATTTT.

CDR3 residues: CASSASGTGDYNEQFF. The CDR3 nucleotides are TGTGCCAGCAGCGCCTCCGGGACAGGAGATTACAATGAGCAGTTCTTC. The rearrangement joins TRBV9 to TRBJ2-1, with 8 bases lining up with TRBD1. Per the germline V gene, CDR1 is SGDLS and CDR2 is YYNGEE. V was clipped by 3 bases and J by 4 bases; unmatched bases: 9. The CDR3 has 16 amino acids.

The chain recombines TRBV6-1 with TRBJ1-5; D is unclear. CDR1 is MNHNS, CDR2 SASEGT, per germline. V lost 1 base and J lost 4, with 11 bases in between. This CDR3 contains 15 residues. DNA for the CDR3: TGTGCCAGCAGTGAAGAAGCAGGAGGGAATCAGCCCCAGCATTTT. As protein: CASSEEAGGNQPQHF.

The CDR3 DNA sequence: TGCGCCAGCAGCCAAGCCTACTCCTACGAGCAGTACTTC. It encodes CASSQAYSYEQYF. The chain joins TRBV4-3 to TRBJ2-7; no reliable D call. The germline gives CDR1 LGHNA, CDR2 YSLEER. Trimming shortened V by 1 base and J by 0 bases, and 4 bases separated the two germline ends. The CDR3 spans 13 residues.

The V and J genes are TRBV28 and TRBJ2-2, with 9 bases identical to TRBD1. CDR1 MDHEN and CDR2 SYDVKM come from the germline V gene. This CDR3 region has 16 residues. V gave up 7 bases and J gave up 4 bases; unmatched junction bases: 10. The CDR3 loop is CASKKVSTGGTGELFF. DNA for the CDR3: TGTGCCAGCAAAAAGGTTTCGACAGGGGGCACCGGGGAGCTGTTTTTT.

This clone was picked up one time. This sequence joins TRBV28 and TRBJ2-3, with 11 bases that match TRBD2. This CDR3 has 14 residues. The V and J ends lost 2 bases and 7 bases, in that order; junction bases with no gene match: 2. Germline V gives CDR1 MDHEN, CDR2 SYDVKM. CDR3 sequence (DNA): TGTGCCAGCAGTTTAACTAGCGGGGGTAATACGCAGTATTTT. Translation: CASSLTSGGNTQYF.

This sequence joins TRBV15 and TRBJ2-7, with D perhaps matching TRBD1 (6 bases). Trimming cost V 5 bases and J 2 bases, with 16 bases left between them. CDR1 and CDR2 (germline): LNHNV, YYDKDF (reference sequence). The CDR3 contains 15 residues. Here the CDR3 DNA reads TGTGCCACCAGCCCGGCAGGGGCTCGCCCCTACGAGCAGTACTTC. Translated, it gives CATSPAGARPYEQYF.

The chain joins TRBV19 to TRBJ2-5, with 9 bases fitting TRBD1. CDR3 size: 15 residues. The V gene's germline CDR1 is LNHDA and CDR2 SQIVND (reference sequence). V lost 4 bases to trimming and J lost 2 bases; unmatched junction nucleotides: 5. Written as DNA, the CDR3 is TGTGCCAGTAGTACAGGACAGGGGCCACAAGAGACCCAGTACTTC. Encoded protein: CASSTGQGPQETQYF.

The chain carries TRBV7-9 and TRBJ1-5, with a possible D match to TRBD1 (5 bases). From germline, CDR1 is SEHNR and CDR2 FQNEAQ (reference sequence). V was pared by 1 base and J by 3 bases, with 7 bases between. CDR3 length equals 14 residues. The CDR3: CASSLGQYNQPQHF. The CDR3 DNA reads as TGTGCCAGCAGCTTAGGACAGTACAATCAGCCCCAGCATTTT.

V usage is TRBV23-1 and J usage is TRBJ2-2; D unresolved. TRBV23-1 carries the ORF label, with uncertain function. The ends were cut back, 7 bases at V and 5 bases at J, with 5 bases in the middle. The CDR3 consists of 11 residues. The CDR3, as DNA: TGCGCCAGCAACTCAACCGGGGAGCTGTTTTTT. It is translated as CASNSTGELFF.

The chain is built from TRBV30 and TRBJ2-7; D is unresolved. The germline V gene encodes CDR1 GTSNPN and CDR2 SVGIG (reference sequence). Trimming left V 2 bases short and J 5 bases short, with 10 bases between. The CDR3 sequence is 12 residues long. CDR3 in DNA: TGTGCCTGGAGTCGCGCCCCCCACGAGCAGTACTTC. Translating it yields CAWSRAPHEQYF.

CDR3 nucleotide sequence: TGTGCCAGCAGCCCGGGACAGGGTAATTTAGCGGGAAACACCATATATTTT. The encoded protein is CASSPGQGNLAGNTIYF. V gene TRBV9 combines with J gene TRBJ1-3, with 9 bases identical to TRBD1. Germline trimming cut 4 bases from V and 4 bases from J; bases unmatched to any gene: 12. CDR1 is SGDLS and CDR2 is YYNGEE in the germline V gene. This CDR3 region has 17 residues.

The chain combines TRBV7-8 with TRBJ1-1; D unclear. Germline V gene data show CDR1 as SGHVS and CDR2 as FQNEAQ. V lost 5 bases and J lost 1, with 20 bases in between. The CDR3 contains 17 residues. The CDR3 region is CASSPARGKERNTEAFF. The CDR3 DNA sequence: TGTGCCAGCAGCCCAGCCCGGGGTAAGGAGAGGAACACTGAAGCTTTCTTT. Combining the CDR3 with reference TRBV7-8 and TRBJ1-1 gives the whole variable domain GAGVSQSPRYKVAKRGQDVALRCDPISGHVSLFWYQQALGQGPEFLTYFQNEAQLDKSGLPSDRFFAERPEGSVSTLKIQRTQQEDSAVYLCASSPARGKERNTEAFFGQGTRLTVV.

To note about this clone: Other DNA sequences from this sample encode an identical CDR3 as well. The chain has TRBV6-5 and TRBJ1-1; a possible D gene is TRBD1 (6 bases). Trimming removed 2 bases from V and 7 bases from J, with 11 bases in between. In germline, CDR1 is MNHEY, CDR2 SVGAGI. The CDR3 covers 13 residues. The CDR3 DNA reads as TGTGCCAGCAGTTACCGGACAGACCTTGAAGCTTTCTTT. Translation gives CASSYRTDLEAFF.

This rearrangement joins TRBV10-3 to TRBJ1-6; D possibly corresponds to TRBD1 (5 bases). CDR1 and CDR2 from the germline V gene are ENHRY and SYGVKD. The CDR3 is made up of 14 amino acids. V was clipped by 6 bases and J by 1 base, with 7 bases between them. CDR3 loop: CAIRGGSYNSPLHF. The CDR3 DNA sequence: TGTGCCATCAGGGGGGGTTCCTATAATTCACCCCTCCACTTT.

This sequence joins TRBV19 and TRBJ1-5; 11 bases align to TRBD1. J was trimmed by 3 bases and V by 10 bases; bases with no gene match: 8. The CDR3 contains 15 residues. Germline V CDR1 and CDR2: LNHDA, SQIVND (reference sequence). CDR3 DNA sequence: TGTGCCAACCGTCGGACAGGGGGCTCCAATCAGCCCCAGCATTTT. This gives the protein CANRRTGGSNQPQHF.

The CDR3 region is CASSVSDSPMNTEAFF. DNA of the CDR3: TGTGCCAGCAGCGTAAGCGACAGCCCGATGAACACTGAAGCTTTCTTT. The chain employs TRBV9 and TRBJ1-1; tentative D call: TRBD1 (5 bases). Trimming left V 1 base short and J 0 bases short, with 13 bases between. The CDR3 spans 16 residues. The germline gives CDR1 SGDLS, CDR2 YYNGEE. The variable domain in full, completed from reference TRBV9 and TRBJ1-1, reads DSGVTQTPKHLITATGQRVTLRCSPRSGDLSVYWYQQSLDQGLQFLIQYYNGEERAKGNILERFSAQQFPDLHSELNLSSLELGDSALYFCASSVSDSPMNTEAFFGQGTRLTVV.

V is TRBV19 and J is TRBJ2-1, with 8 bases aligning to TRBD1. This CDR3 region has 16 residues. The V and J ends lost 3 bases and 2 bases, in that order; junction bases with no gene match: 6. Germline assignment: CDR1 LNHDA and CDR2 SQIVND (reference sequence). Here the CDR3 DNA reads TGTGCCAGTAGTATCTCAGGGGGCGAACCCTACAATGAGCAGTTCTTC. This codes for CASSISGGEPYNEQFF.

This clone has just one count. The rearrangement uses TRBV15 and TRBJ2-1, with 10 positions matching TRBD2. The germline gives CDR1 LNHNV, CDR2 YYDKDF (reference sequence). The CDR3 length is 16 residues. V was clipped by 0 bases and J by 9 bases; unmatched bases: 8. Here the CDR3 reads CATSRDSLAGEGEQFF. CDR3 DNA: TGTGCCACCAGCAGAGATAGCCTAGCGGGAGAGGGTGAGCAGTTCTTC. The whole variable domain, remainder taken from reference TRBV15 and TRBJ2-1, is DAMVIQNPRYQVTQFGKPVTLSCSQTLNHNVMYWYQQKSSQAPKLLFHYYDKDFNNEADTPDNFQSRRPNTSFCFLDIRSPGLGDTAMYLCATSRDSLAGEGEQFFGPGTRLTVL.

This clone was observed a few times. The chain links TRBV6-1 to TRBJ2-6; TRBD2 might be the D (6 bases). Trimming took off 6 bases at V and 0 bases at J, with 9 bases between the two ends. The CDR3 spans 15 residues. Germline CDR1 reads MNHNS; CDR2 reads SASEGT. CDR3: CASRMGGSGANVLTF. The CDR3 DNA follows: TGTGCCAGCAGAATGGGGGGCTCTGGGGCCAACGTCCTGACTTTC.